The text below deals with one T cell receptor (beta chain). The antigen is unknown. The CDR3 has 14 amino acids. CDR1 is DFQATT and CDR2 is SNEGSKA in the germline V gene (reference sequence). With 6 bases removed from V and 1 base from J, the gap between germline ends came to 15 bases. RNA transcripts provided the template for amplifying TCR beta CDR3 regions. Second-round multiplex PCR came after first-round RT-PCR with HTBI primers. Using its own MiXCR run on the multiplex PCR reads, TCRdb lists one record per CDR3 protein. The sample yields over a million distinct CDR3 sequences, roughly 35% seen once. The entry originates in a study of Graves' ophthalmopathy and Graves' hyperthyroidism. Study-wide findings and caveats: Built on 13 signatures, a model told ophthalmopathy apart from stable hyperthyroidism with 85% to 90% sensitivity and less than 82% specificity.

The V call is TRBV20-1, the J call TRBJ1-1; the D gene is possibly TRBD1 (6 bases). The receptor comes from an adult man with Graves' hyperthyroidism. Input material: peripheral blood or thyroid tissue (not recorded which). Here the CDR3 DNA reads TGCAGTGCCTCGGGAGGGGGGCGGAACACTGAAGCTTTCTTT. Translating it yields CSASGGGRNTEAFF.